This T cell receptor (beta chain) was sequenced in a study of blood T cell repertoires in COVID-19. The method was immunoSEQ multiplex PCR; TCRdb's version includes in-frame clones alone and lacks a portion of them. This table has some 200,000 clones, approximately 84% appearing once. The CDR3 has 16 residues. Germline loops: CDR1 MRHNA, CDR2 SNTAGT. Trimming cost V 10 bases and J 5 bases, with 21 bases left between them. The chain is built from TRBV6-4 and TRBJ1-6; D is undetermined. The sequence was obtained from a man aged 40-50 years who had recovered from COVID-19. The sequencing sample was made of PBMCs or T cells enriched from blood (not recorded which). CDR3 nucleotides: TGTGCCACCGGAGGAGCTCCGAAGATACATAATTCACCCCTCCACTTT. The encoded protein is CATGGAPKIHNSPLHF.